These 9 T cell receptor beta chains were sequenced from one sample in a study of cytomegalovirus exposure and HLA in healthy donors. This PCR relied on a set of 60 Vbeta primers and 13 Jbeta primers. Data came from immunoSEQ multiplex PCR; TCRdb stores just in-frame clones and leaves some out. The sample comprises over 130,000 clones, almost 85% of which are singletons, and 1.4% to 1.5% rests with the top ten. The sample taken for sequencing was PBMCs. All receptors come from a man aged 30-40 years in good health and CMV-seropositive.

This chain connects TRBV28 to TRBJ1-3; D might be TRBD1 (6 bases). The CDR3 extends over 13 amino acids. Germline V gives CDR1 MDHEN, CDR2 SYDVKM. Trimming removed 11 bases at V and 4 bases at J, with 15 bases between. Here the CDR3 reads CALGDTRGNTIYF. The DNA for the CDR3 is TGTGCCCTGGGGGACACCAGGGGAAACACCATATATTTT.

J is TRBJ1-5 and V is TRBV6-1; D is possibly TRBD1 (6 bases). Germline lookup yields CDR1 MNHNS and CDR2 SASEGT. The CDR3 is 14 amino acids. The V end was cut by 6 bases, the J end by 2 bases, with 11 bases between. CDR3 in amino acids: CASSPAGGNQPQHF. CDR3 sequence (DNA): TGTGCCAGCAGCCCAGCAGGGGGCAATCAGCCCCAGCATTTT.

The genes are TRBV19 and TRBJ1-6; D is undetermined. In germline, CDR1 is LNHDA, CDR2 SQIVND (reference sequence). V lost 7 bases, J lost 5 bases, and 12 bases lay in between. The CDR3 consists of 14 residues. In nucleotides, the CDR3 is TGTGCCAGTACCTTCTCCCTAAATAATTCACCCCTCCACTTT. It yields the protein CASTFSLNNSPLHF.

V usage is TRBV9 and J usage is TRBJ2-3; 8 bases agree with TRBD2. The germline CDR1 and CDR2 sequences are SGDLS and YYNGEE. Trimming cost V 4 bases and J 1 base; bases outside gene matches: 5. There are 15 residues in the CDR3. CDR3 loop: CASSRRRGGTDTQYF. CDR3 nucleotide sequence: TGTGCCAGCAGCAGGAGGCGGGGGGGCACAGATACGCAGTATTTT.

This CDR3 is CASSSLLLATGEQFF. The CDR3, as DNA: TGTGCCAGCAGCTCCCTCTTGCTAGCGACGGGTGAGCAGTTCTTC. J is TRBJ2-1 and V is TRBV11-2, with D perhaps matching TRBD2 (6 bases). V lost 4 bases, J lost 9 bases, and 19 bases lay in between. The CDR3 is made up of 15 amino acids. Germline V gene lookup returns CDR1 SGHAT and CDR2 FQNNGV.

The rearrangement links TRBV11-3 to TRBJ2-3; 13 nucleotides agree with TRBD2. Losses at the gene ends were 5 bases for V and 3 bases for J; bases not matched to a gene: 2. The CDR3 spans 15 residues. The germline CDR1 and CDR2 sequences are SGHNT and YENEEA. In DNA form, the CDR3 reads TGTGCCAGCAGCACGGGACTAGCGGGGACAGATACGCAGTATTTT. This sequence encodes CASSTGLAGTDTQYF.

The CDR3: CASSLDAASGNEQYF. CDR3 DNA: TGTGCCAGCAGCTTAGATGCCGCTAGCGGCAACGAGCAGTACTTC. The J gene is TRBJ2-7, the V gene TRBV11-3, with 7 nucleotides matching TRBD2. Germline V CDR1 and CDR2: SGHNT, YENEEA. V lost 0 bases to trimming and J lost 5 bases; unmatched junction nucleotides: 7. This CDR3 is 15 amino acids long.

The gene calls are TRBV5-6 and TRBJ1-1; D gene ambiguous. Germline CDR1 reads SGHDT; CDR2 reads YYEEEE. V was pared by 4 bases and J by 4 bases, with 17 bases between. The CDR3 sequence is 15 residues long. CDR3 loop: CASSPERDRSTEAFF. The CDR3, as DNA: TGTGCCAGCAGCCCAGAAAGAGATCGGAGCACTGAAGCTTTCTTT.

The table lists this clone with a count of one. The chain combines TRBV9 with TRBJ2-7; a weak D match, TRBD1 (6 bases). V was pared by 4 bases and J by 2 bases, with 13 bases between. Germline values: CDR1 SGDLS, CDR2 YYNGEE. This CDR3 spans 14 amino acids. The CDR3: CASSPQTGAYEQYF. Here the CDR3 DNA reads TGTGCCAGCAGCCCTCAGACAGGTGCCTACGAGCAGTACTTC.